This is a list of T cell receptor beta chains from one sample in a study of T cell responses to AZD1222 COVID-19 vaccine. Libraries were prepared by immunoSEQ multiplex PCR; TCRdb keeps only in-frame clonotypes and omits some of them. This repertoire shows some 140,000 clones, over 90% found once; its top ten account for 0.9% to 0.95%. The sequenced sample was peripheral blood, obtained on day 0 of AZD1222 vaccination. The receptors come from an adult in good health. CDR3s include the opening cysteine and the closing phenylalanine or tryptophan. A D gene is named only where the DNA matches it firmly.

CDR3aa,CDR3nt,j_gene,v_gene,d_gene
CAWSLEGGGASDTQYF,TGTGCCTGGAGTCTAGAGGGCGGGGGGGCCTCAGATACGCAGTATTTT,TRBJ2-3,TRBV30,TRBD2
CASSGVPVILGSPLHF,TGTGCCAGCAGCGGAGTACCAGTAATTTTGGGTTCACCCCTCCACTTT,TRBJ1-6,TRBV27,.
CASSLKWGVGSGANVLTF,TGTGCCAGCAGCTTAAAGTGGGGAGTGGGCTCTGGGGCCAACGTCCTGACTTTC,TRBJ2-6,TRBV11-2,.
CAWSPMNYGYTF,TGTGCCTGGAGTCCGATGAACTATGGCTACACCTTC,TRBJ1-2,TRBV30,.
CASSEPPSGVYEQYF,TGTGCCAGCAGTGAGCCCCCTAGCGGAGTCTACGAGCAGTACTTC,TRBJ2-7,TRBV2,TRBD2
CAISETRGLRNYGYTF,TGTGCCATCAGTGAAACCAGGGGGCTCAGGAACTATGGCTACACCTTC,TRBJ1-2,TRBV10-3,TRBD1
CASSSGTGEQYF,TGTGCCAGCAGCTCCGGGACAGGAGAGCAGTACTTC,TRBJ2-7,TRBV7-9,TRBD1
CASSFFPYGYTF,TGTGCCAGCAGTTTTTTCCCCTATGGCTACACCTTC,TRBJ1-2,TRBV12-3/TRBV12-4,.
CASRSGAGEKLFF,TGCGCCAGCCGATCCGGGGCTGGTGAAAAACTGTTTTTT,TRBJ1-4,TRBV10-2,.
CASMSSANTIYF,TGTGCCAGCATGAGTTCCGCAAACACCATATATTTT,TRBJ1-3,TRBV6-5,.
CASSPVGGQPQHF,TGTGCCAGTAGTCCCGTGGGGGGTCAGCCCCAGCATTTT,TRBJ1-5,TRBV19,.
CASSGYRQSLGAQHF,TGTGCCAGTAGTGGCTATCGACAGTCCTTAGGGGCCCAGCATTTT,TRBJ1-5,TRBV19,.